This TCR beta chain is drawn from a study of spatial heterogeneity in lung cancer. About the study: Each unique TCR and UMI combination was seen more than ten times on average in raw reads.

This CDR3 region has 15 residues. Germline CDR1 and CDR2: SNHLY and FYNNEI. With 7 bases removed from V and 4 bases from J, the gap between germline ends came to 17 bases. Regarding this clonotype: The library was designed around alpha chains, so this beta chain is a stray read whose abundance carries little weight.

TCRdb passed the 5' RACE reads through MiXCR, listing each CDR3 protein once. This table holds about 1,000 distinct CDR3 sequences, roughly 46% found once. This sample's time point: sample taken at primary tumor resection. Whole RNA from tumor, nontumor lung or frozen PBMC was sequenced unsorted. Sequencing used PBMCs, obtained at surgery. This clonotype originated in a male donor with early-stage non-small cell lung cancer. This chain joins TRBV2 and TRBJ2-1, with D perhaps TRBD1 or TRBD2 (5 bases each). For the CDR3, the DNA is TGTGCCAGCACCGAGGGGCCGGGGCTTTACAATGAGCAGTTCTTC. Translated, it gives CASTEGPGLYNEQFF.